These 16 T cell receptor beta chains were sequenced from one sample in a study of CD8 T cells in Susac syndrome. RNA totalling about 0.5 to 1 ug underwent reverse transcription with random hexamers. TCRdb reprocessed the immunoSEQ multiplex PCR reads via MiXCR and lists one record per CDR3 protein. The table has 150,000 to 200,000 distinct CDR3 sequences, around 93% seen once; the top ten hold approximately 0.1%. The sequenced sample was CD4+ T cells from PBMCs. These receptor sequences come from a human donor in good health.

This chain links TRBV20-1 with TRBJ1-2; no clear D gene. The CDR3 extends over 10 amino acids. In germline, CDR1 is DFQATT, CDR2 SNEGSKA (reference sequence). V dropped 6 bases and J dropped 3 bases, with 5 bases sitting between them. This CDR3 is CSAGDYGYTF. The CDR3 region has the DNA TGCAGTGCCGGGGACTATGGCTACACCTTC.

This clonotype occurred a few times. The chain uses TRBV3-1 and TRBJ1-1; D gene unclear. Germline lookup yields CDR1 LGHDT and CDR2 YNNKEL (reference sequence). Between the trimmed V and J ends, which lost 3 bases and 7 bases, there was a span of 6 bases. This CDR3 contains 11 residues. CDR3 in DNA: TGTGCCAGCAGCCATCTCGGTGAAGCTTTCTTT. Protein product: CASSHLGEAFF.

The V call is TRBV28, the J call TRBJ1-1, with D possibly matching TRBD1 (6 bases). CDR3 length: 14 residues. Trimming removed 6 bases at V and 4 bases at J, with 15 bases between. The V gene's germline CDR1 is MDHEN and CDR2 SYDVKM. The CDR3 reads CASRKDRTGTEAFF. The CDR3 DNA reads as TGTGCCAGCAGAAAAGACAGGACGGGCACTGAAGCTTTCTTT.

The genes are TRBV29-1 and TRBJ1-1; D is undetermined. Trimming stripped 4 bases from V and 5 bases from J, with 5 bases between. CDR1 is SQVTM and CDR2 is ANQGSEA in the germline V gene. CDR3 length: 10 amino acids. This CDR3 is CSVGLTEAFF. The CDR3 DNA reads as TGCAGCGTTGGTTTGACTGAAGCTTTCTTT.

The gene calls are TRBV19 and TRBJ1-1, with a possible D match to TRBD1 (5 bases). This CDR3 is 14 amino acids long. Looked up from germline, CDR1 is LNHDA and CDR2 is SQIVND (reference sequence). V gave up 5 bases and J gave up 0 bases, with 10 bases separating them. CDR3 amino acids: CASSPQGMNTEAFF. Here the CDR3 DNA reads TGTGCCAGTAGTCCCCAGGGCATGAACACTGAAGCTTTCTTT.

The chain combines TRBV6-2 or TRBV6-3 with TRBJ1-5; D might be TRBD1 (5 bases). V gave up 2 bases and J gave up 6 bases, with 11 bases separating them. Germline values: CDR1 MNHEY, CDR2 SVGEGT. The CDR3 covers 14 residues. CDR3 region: CASSYDSTRQPQHF. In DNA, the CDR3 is TGTGCCAGCAGTTACGACAGCACCCGTCAGCCCCAGCATTTT.

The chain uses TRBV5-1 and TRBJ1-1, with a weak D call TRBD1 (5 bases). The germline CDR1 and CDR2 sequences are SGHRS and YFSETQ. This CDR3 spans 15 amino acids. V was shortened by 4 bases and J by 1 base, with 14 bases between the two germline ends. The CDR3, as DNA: TGCGCCAGCAGCGGGCGGGAAGGGGCGAACACTGAAGCTTTCTTT. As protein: CASSGREGANTEAFF.

As DNA, the CDR3 is TGCAGTGCCCAATTACAGGGCACGTATGGCTACACCTTC. It yields the protein CSAQLQGTYGYTF. The rearrangement links TRBV20-1 to TRBJ1-2, with a tentative D call TRBD1 (6 bases). The CDR3 totals 13 residues. Trimming left V 6 bases short and J 5 bases short, with 16 bases between. Germline values: CDR1 DFQATT, CDR2 SNEGSKA (reference sequence).

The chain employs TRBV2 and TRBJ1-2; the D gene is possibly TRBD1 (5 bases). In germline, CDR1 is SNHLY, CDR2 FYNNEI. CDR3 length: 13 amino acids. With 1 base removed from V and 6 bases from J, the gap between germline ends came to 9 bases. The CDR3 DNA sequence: TGTGCCAGCAGTGAAGGGGAGGGACATGGCTACACCTTC. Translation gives CASSEGEGHGYTF.

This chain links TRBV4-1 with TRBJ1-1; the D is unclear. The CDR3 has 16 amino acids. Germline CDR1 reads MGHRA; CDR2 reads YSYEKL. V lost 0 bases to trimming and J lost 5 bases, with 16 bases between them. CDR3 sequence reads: CASSQDPGPPETEAFF. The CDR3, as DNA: TGCGCCAGCAGCCAAGATCCCGGCCCCCCGGAGACTGAAGCTTTCTTT.

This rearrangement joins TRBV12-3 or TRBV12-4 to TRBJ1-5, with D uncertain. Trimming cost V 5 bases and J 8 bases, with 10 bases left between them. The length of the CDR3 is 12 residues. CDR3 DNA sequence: TGTGCCAGCAGTCCAGATTTTAAGCCCCAGCATTTT. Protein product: CASSPDFKPQHF.

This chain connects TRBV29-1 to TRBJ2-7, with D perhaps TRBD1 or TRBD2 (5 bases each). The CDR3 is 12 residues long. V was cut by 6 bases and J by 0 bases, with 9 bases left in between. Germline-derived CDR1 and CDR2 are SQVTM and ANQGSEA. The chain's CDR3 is CSVGDDSYEQYF. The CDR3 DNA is TGCAGCGTGGGGGACGACTCCTACGAGCAGTACTTC.

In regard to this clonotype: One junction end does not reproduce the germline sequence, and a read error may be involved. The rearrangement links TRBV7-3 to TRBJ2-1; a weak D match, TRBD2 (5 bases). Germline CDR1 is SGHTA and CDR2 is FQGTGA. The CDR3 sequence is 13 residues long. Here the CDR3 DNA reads TGTGCCAGCAGCCTAACTAGAAGCAATGAGCAGTTCTTC. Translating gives CASSLTRSNEQFF.

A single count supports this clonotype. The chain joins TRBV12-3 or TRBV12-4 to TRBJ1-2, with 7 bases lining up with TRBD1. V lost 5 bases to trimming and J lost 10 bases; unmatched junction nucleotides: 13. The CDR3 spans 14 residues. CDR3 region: CASSDGTASSLYTF. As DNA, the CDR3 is TGTGCCAGCAGTGACGGGACAGCCTCCTCACTCTACACCTTC.

The CDR3 protein is CASSLIRNTGELFF. CDR3 sequence (DNA): TGTGCCAGCAGCTTAATTCGGAACACCGGGGAGCTGTTTTTT. The V and J genes are TRBV7-2 and TRBJ2-2; no firm D call. V was pared by 2 bases and J by 1 base, with 5 bases between. CDR3 length: 14 residues. Germline loops: CDR1 SGHTA, CDR2 FQGNSA. The whole variable domain, filled in from reference TRBV7-2 and TRBJ2-2, reads GAGVSQSPSNKVTEKGKDVELRCDPISGHTALYWYRQSLGQGLEFLIYFQGNSAPDKSGLPSDRFSAERTGGSVSTLTIQRTQQEDSAVYLCASSLIRNTGELFFGEGSRLTVL.

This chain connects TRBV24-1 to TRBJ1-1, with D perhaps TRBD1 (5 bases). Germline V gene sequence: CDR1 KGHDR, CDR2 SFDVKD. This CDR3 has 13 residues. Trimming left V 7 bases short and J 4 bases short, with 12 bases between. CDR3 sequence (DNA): TGTGCCACCAGGAGGGAGGGGAGCACTGAAGCTTTCTTT. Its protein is CATRREGSTEAFF.